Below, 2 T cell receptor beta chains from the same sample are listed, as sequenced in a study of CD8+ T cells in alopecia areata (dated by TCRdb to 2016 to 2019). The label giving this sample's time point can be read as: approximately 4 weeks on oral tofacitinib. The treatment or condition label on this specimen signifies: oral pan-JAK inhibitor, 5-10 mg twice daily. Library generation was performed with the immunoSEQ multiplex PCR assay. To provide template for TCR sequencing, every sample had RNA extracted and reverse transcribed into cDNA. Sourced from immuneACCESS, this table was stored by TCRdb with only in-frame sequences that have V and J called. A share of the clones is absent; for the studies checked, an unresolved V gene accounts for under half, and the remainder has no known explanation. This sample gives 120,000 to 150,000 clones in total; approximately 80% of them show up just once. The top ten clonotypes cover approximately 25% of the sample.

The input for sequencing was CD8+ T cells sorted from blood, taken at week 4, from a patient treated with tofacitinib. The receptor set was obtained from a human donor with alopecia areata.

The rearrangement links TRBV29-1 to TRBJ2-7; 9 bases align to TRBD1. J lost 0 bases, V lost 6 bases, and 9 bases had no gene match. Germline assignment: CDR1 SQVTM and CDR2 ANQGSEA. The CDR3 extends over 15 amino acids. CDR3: CSVGGGQGISYEQYF. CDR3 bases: TGCAGCGTAGGAGGGGGACAGGGTATCTCCTACGAGCAGTACTTC.

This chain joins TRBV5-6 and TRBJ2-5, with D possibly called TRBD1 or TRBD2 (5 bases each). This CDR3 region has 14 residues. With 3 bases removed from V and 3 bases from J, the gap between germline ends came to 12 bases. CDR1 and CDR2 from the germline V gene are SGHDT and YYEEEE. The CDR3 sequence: CASSWPGPKETQYF. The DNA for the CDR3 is TGTGCCAGCAGCTGGCCGGGACCCAAAGAGACCCAGTACTTC.